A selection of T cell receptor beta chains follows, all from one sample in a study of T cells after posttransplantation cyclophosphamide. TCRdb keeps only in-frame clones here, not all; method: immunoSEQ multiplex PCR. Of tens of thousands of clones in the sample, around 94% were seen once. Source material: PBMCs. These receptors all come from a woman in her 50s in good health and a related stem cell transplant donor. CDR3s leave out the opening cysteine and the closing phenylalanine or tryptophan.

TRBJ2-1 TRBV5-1 ASSLAPDRAYNEQF
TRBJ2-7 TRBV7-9 ASSHPGQGGGEQY
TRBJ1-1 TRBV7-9 ASSSGQGSTEAF
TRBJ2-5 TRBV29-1 SVEVPSGRAGETQY
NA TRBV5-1 ASSPRQGLGAYEQY
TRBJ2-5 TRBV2 ASSWMGARETQY
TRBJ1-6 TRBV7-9 ASSFDEGDNSPLH
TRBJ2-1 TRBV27 ASRGGLAGGQSYNEQF
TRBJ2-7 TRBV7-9 ASSYNDRGYEQY
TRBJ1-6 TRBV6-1 ASSEAWLLNSPLH
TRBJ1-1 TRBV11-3 ASSGGRNTEAF
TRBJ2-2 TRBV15 ATSRDRTNTGELF